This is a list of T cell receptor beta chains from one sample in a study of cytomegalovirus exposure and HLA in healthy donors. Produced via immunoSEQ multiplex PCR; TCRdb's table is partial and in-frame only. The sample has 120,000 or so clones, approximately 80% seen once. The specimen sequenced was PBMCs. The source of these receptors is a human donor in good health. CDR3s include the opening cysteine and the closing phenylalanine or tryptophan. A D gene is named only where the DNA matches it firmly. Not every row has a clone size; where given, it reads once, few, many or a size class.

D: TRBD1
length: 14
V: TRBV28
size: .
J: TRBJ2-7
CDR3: CASSFTGVNYEQYF
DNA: TGTGCCAGCAGTTTTACAGGGGTGAACTACGAGCAGTACTTC

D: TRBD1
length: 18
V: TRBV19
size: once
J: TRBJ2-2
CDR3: CASSIRRQGGSNTGELFF
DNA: TGTGCCAGTAGTATAAGGAGACAGGGGGGATCGAACACCGGGGAGCTGTTTTTT

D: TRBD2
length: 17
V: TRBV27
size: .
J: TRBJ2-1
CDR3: CASSFPGLAGGKDEQFF
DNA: TGTGCCAGCAGTTTCCCCGGACTAGCGGGGGGTAAAGATGAGCAGTTCTTC

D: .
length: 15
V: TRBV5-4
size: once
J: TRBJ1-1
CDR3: CASTKGDTMNTEAFF
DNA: TGTGCCAGCACCAAGGGGGATACCATGAACACTGAAGCTTTCTTT

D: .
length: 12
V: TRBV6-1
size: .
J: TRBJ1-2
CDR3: CANWGGEDGYTF
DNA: TGTGCCAACTGGGGGGGGGAGGATGGCTACACCTTC

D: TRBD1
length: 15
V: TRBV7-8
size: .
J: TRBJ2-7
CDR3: CASTSNRGSSYEQYF
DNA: TGTGCCAGCACATCAAACAGGGGGAGCTCCTACGAGCAGTACTTC

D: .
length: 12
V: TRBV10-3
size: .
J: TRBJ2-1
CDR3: CAISGQSVEQFF
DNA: TGTGCCATCAGTGGGCAAAGTGTGGAGCAGTTCTTC

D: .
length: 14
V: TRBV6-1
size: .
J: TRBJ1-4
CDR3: CATLGPGLNEKLFF
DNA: TGTGCCACCTTGGGTCCGGGTCTTAATGAAAAACTGTTTTTT

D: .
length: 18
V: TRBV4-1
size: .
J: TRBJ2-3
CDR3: CASSQRGGGGRDTDTQYF
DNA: TGCGCCAGCAGCCAACGCGGTGGGGGGGGCCGGGACACAGATACGCAGTATTTT

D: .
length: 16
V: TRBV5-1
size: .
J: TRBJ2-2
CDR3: CASSLALGANTGELFF
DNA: TGCGCCAGCAGCTTGGCCCTGGGCGCGAACACCGGGGAGCTGTTTTTT

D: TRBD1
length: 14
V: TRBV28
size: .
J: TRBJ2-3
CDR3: CASSSGGRTDTQYF
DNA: TGTGCCAGCAGTTCAGGGGGCCGGACAGATACGCAGTATTTT

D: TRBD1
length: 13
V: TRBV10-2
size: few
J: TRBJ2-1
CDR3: CASSTGLWNEQFF
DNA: TGCGCCAGCTCGACAGGGCTTTGGAATGAGCAGTTCTTC

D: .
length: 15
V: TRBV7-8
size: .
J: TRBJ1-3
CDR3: CASSLGGLSGNTIYF
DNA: TGTGCCAGCAGCTTGGGGGGACTCTCTGGAAACACCATATATTTT

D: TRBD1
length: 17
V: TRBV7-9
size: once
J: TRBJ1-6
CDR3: CASSLASPGTENSPLHF
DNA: TGTGCCAGCAGCTTAGCGTCCCCCGGGACAGAAAATTCACCCCTCCACTTT

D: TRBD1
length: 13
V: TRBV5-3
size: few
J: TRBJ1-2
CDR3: CARSPDRPLGYTF
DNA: TGTGCCAGAAGCCCGGACAGGCCGCTTGGCTACACCTTC

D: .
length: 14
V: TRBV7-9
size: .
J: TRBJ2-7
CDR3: CASSSLTGSYEQYF
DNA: TGTGCCAGCAGCTCCCTGACAGGTTCCTACGAGCAGTACTTC

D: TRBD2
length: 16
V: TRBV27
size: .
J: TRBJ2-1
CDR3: CASSSPLAGYSDEQFF
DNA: TGTGCCAGCAGTTCCCCCCTAGCGGGTTATTCGGATGAGCAGTTCTTC

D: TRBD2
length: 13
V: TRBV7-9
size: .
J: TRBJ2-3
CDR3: CASRNLAGNTQYF
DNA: TGTGCCAGCAGAAATCTAGCGGGGAATACGCAGTATTTT

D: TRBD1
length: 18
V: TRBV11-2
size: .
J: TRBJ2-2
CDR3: CASLDPWGDRRHTGELFF
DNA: TGTGCCAGCTTAGACCCCTGGGGGGACAGGAGACACACCGGGGAGCTGTTTTTT

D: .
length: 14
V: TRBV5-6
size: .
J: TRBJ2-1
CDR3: CASSPRPQYNEQFF
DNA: TGTGCCAGCAGCCCGCGGCCACAATACAATGAGCAGTTCTTC

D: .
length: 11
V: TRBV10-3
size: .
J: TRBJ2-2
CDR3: CAISPAGELFF
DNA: TGTGCCATCTCCCCCGCCGGGGAGCTGTTTTTT

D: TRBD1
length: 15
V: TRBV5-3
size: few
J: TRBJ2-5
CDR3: CARSHHRDRKETQYF
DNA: TGTGCCAGAAGCCACCACCGGGACAGAAAAGAGACCCAGTACTTC

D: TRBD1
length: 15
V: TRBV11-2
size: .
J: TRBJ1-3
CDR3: CASSFPGGLGNTIYF
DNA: TGTGCCAGCAGCTTTCCAGGGGGTCTTGGAAACACCATATATTTT

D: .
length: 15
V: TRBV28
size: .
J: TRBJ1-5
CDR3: CASSMVHQGNQPQHF
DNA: TGTGCCAGCAGTATGGTGCACCAGGGCAATCAGCCCCAGCATTTT